This T cell receptor (beta chain) emerged from a study of Graves' ophthalmopathy and Graves' hyperthyroidism. The study amplified TCR beta CDR3 regions using RNA transcripts. Investigators did first-round RT-PCR with HTBI primers, then second-round multiplex PCR. Via MiXCR, TCRdb re-called the multiplex PCR reads, giving one row per CDR3 protein. The sample lists 300,000 to 400,000 distinct CDR3 sequences, roughly a sixth seen once, with about 12% in the top ten. This clonotype was recorded many times. Per germline, CDR1 DFQATT and CDR2 SNEGSKA (reference sequence). J was trimmed by 2 bases and V by 7 bases; bases with no gene match: 10. The CDR3 is 15 amino acids. The diagnostic workup employed clinical symptoms, serum thyroxine, TRAb, thyroid ultrasound and orbital computed tomography.

Sequencing was done on a sample of peripheral blood. The source is an adult man with Graves' ophthalmopathy. The V call is TRBV20-1, the J call TRBJ2-7; 11 bases are shared with TRBD2. The CDR3 DNA sequence: TGCAGTGGGACCCTTAGCGGGAGGGCCGCCTACGAGCAGTACTTC. This translates into CSGTLSGRAAYEQYF.